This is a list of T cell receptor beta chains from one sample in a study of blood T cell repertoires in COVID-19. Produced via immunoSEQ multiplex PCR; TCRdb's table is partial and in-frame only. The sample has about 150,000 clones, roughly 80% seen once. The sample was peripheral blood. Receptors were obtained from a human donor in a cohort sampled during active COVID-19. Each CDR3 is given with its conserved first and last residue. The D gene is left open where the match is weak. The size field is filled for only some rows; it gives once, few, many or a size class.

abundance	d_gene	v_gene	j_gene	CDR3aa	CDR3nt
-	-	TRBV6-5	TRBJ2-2	CASSIAGNTGELFF	TGTGCCAGCAGTATCGCAGGGAACACCGGGGAGCTGTTTTTT
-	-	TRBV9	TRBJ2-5	CASSVHPDSGHPRGTQYF	TGTGCCAGCAGCGTACATCCGGATAGCGGTCACCCGAGGGGGACCCAGTACTTC
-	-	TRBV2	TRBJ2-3	CASSWDLSDTQYF	TGTGCCAGCAGTTGGGACTTGTCTGATACGCAGTATTTT
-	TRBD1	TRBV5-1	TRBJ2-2	CASSLAGQGLAGELFF	TGCGCCAGCAGCTTGGCCGGACAGGGACTCGCCGGGGAGCTGTTTTTT
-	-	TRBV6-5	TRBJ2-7	CASGGGRAYEQYF	TGTGCCAGCGGGGGGGGGCGGGCCTACGAGCAGTACTTC
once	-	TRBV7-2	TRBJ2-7	CASSLWTEQYEQYF	TGTGCCAGCAGCTTATGGACAGAACAGTACGAGCAGTACTTC
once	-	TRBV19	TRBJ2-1	CASSIRYNEQFF	TGTGCCAGTAGTATCAGGTACAATGAGCAGTTCTTC
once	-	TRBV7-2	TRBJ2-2	CASSLELAATGELFF	TGTGCCAGCAGCTTAGAACTAGCTGCGACCGGGGAGCTGTTTTTT
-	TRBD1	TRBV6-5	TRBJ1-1	CASSSTGGETEAFF	TGTGCCAGCAGTAGCACAGGGGGCGAAACTGAAGCTTTCTTT
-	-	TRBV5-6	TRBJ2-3	CASSLTTGSTDTQYF	TGTGCCAGCAGCTTAACAACAGGGAGCACAGATACGCAGTATTTT
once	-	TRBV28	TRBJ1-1	CASSSPEGRGTEAFF	TGTGCCAGCAGTTCGCCCGAGGGGCGGGGGACTGAAGCTTTCTTT
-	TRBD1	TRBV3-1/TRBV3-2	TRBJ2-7	CASSPRDRALEQYF	TGTGCCAGCAGCCCCCGGGACAGGGCTCTCGAGCAGTACTTC
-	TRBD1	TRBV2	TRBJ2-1	CATGGVVGNEQFF	TGTGCCACAGGGGGAGTAGTAGGGAATGAGCAGTTCTTC
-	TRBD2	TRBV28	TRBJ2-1	CASTSRGLAGGRNEQFF	TGTGCCAGCACATCTCGGGGACTAGCGGGGGGCAGGAATGAGCAGTTCTTC
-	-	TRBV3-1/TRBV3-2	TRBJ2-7	CASSQERDSTIYEQYF	TGTGCCAGCAGCCAGGAGAGGGATTCGACCATATACGAGCAGTACTTC
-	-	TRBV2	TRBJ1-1	CASREDGKNTEAFF	TGTGCCAGCAGAGAGGACGGGAAGAACACTGAAGCTTTCTTT